One sample yielded the 32 T cell receptor beta chains listed below, sequenced in a study of T cell repertoires in cytomegalovirus infection. TCRdb redid the calling of the reads with MiXCR, one entry per CDR3 protein. Found here are about 900,000 distinct CDR3 sequences, 30% to 40% of them singletons; the top ten hold over 12%. These TCRs are of unknown antigen specificity. Source: cultured CD8+ T cells from PBMCs, taken from culture after CMV antigen stimulation. Source of these receptors: a human donor in good health (CMV status not recorded). Some clones in this sample may be carry-over from other donors' samples.

The rearrangement links TRBV27 to TRBJ2-1, with 7 positions matching TRBD2. The germline gives CDR1 MNHEY, CDR2 SMNVEV (reference sequence). This CDR3 comprises 15 residues. Losses at the gene ends were 3 bases for V and 1 base for J; bases not matched to a gene: 3. CDR3 in amino acids: CASSFVAGSYNEQFF. DNA of the CDR3: TGTGCCAGCAGTTTCGTAGCGGGTTCCTACAATGAGCAGTTCTTC.

The gene calls are TRBV7-9 and TRBJ2-7; 7 nucleotides line up with TRBD1. CDR3 size: 12 residues. After removal of 4 bases from V and 7 bases from J, the junction contained 4 bases not matched to a gene. Germline values: CDR1 SEHNR, CDR2 FQNEAQ (reference sequence). The CDR3 coding sequence is TGTGCCAGCAGCTCGAGACAGGGTGAGCAGTACTTC. Its protein product is CASSSRQGEQYF.

V and J are TRBV7-9 and TRBJ1-5; perhaps TRBD1 as D (5 bases). Germline V CDR1 and CDR2: SEHNR, FQNEAQ (reference sequence). This CDR3 is built from 14 residues. The V end was cut by 2 bases, the J end by 7 bases, with 12 bases between. CDR3 in DNA: TGTGCCAGCAGCTTAACTCTGGGGGGGCAGCCCCAGCATTTT. This sequence encodes CASSLTLGGQPQHF.

This clonotype was detected many times. The rearrangement joins TRBV7-6 to TRBJ2-2; TRBD2 matches 7 bases. Looked up from germline, CDR1 is SGHVS and CDR2 is FNYEAQ. This CDR3 comprises 15 residues. J was trimmed by 4 bases and V by 2 bases; bases with no gene match: 4. The CDR3 loop is CASSLSWGGTGELFF. CDR3 sequence (DNA): TGTGCCAGCAGCTTATCGTGGGGGGGCACCGGGGAGCTGTTTTTT.

This sequence joins TRBV3-1 and TRBJ1-2; 7 positions match TRBD1. The CDR3 has 16 amino acids. Germline values: CDR1 LGHDT, CDR2 YNNKEL (reference sequence). With V trimmed by 0 bases and J by 6 bases, 10 bases remained unmatched. The CDR3 DNA is TGTGCCAGCAGCCAAGATAAGCCGACAGGGAAAGATGGCTACACCTTC. Protein sequence: CASSQDKPTGKDGYTF.

This chain links TRBV3-1 with TRBJ2-7; 7 bases are a match to TRBD1. Trimming took 3 bases from V and 4 from J; bases not matched to a gene: 6. CDR3 length: 14 residues. The germline V gene encodes CDR1 LGHDT and CDR2 YNNKEL (reference sequence). In DNA, the CDR3 is TGTGCCAGCAGCCACGGGACAGATTCATACGAGCAGTACGTC. Encoded protein: CASSHGTDSYEQYV.

The chain uses TRBV27 and TRBJ2-5; 8 nucleotides agree with TRBD2. The CDR3 spans 17 residues. With 0 bases clipped from V and 2 bases from J, the junction kept 8 bases outside the gene matches. Germline V lookup: CDR1 MNHEY, CDR2 SMNVEV (reference sequence). CDR3 region: CASSLSTGGPSQETQYF. The CDR3, as DNA: TGTGCCAGCAGTTTATCGACGGGGGGGCCTTCTCAAGAGACCCAGTACTTC.

The chain links TRBV4-3 to TRBJ2-7; possible D gene TRBD2, 5 bases. Germline V lookup: CDR1 LGHNA, CDR2 YSLEER. This CDR3 spans 13 amino acids. Trimming shortened V by 1 base and J by 6 bases, and 10 bases separated the two germline ends. In nucleotides, the CDR3 is TGCGCCAGCAGCCAAGCTCGGGAAACCGAGCAGTACGTC. Protein: CASSQARETEQYV.

The CDR3 coding sequence is TGTGCCAGCAGCATCCCCCAAGATGGGGACGGAGGCCAAGAGACCCAGTACTTC. Encoded protein: CASSIPQDGDGGQETQYF. V and J are TRBV9 and TRBJ2-5; tentatively, D is TRBD1 or TRBD2 (5 bases each). V lost 4 bases and J 1 base, leaving 23 bases between the germline ends. The CDR3 is 18 amino acids. Germline V gene sequence: CDR1 SGDLS, CDR2 YYNGEE.

There are a few counts of this clonotype. The rearrangement joins TRBV14 to TRBJ2-7; D is uncertain. The CDR3 spans 14 residues. Germline V lookup: CDR1 SGHDN, CDR2 FVKESK. V lost 0 bases and J 0 bases, leaving 6 bases between the germline ends. The CDR3 DNA is TGTGCCAGCAGCCAAGAGCACAGCTCCTACGAGCAGTACTTC. This gives the protein CASSQEHSSYEQYF.

This sequence joins TRBV10-2 and TRBJ2-7, with TRBD1 as a possible D gene (6 bases). V gave up 4 bases and J gave up 3 bases, with 13 bases separating them. Germline CDR1 reads WSHSY; CDR2 reads SAAADI. The CDR3 is made up of 14 amino acids. CDR3 loop: CASSVNRADYEQYF. The CDR3 bases are TGCGCCAGCAGTGTCAACAGGGCGGACTACGAGCAGTACTTC.

The CDR3 protein is CASSLQPGTPRQFF. CDR3 nucleotides: TGTGCCAGCAGCCTACAACCTGGGACTCCGCGGCAGTTCTTC. This chain uses TRBV5-6 with TRBJ2-1; D is possibly TRBD2 (6 bases). This CDR3 has 14 residues. Trimming left V 4 bases short and J 12 bases short, with 20 bases between. CDR1 is SGHDT, CDR2 YYEEEE, per germline.

This clonotype appeared a single time. The rearrangement links TRBV7-9 to TRBJ2-7; 10 bases align to TRBD2. The CDR3 extends over 14 amino acids. Germline CDR1 SEHNR, CDR2 FQNEAQ (reference sequence). CDR3 sequence reads: CANSSGTSDNEQYV. CDR3 sequence (DNA): TGTGCCAACAGCTCCGGGACTAGCGATAACGAGCAGTACGTC.

The genes are TRBV6-1 and TRBJ2-1; no clear D gene. Germline CDR1 reads MNHNS; CDR2 reads SASEGT. This CDR3 has 14 residues. Between the trimmed V and J ends, which lost 5 bases and 0 bases, there was a span of 8 bases. The CDR3 region has the DNA TGTGCCAGCAGTTATCATCCCTCCTACAATGAGCAGTTCTTC. Protein product: CASSYHPSYNEQFF.

On this clonotype: Germline is not matched at one junction end, which may reflect a read error. The genes are TRBV4-1 and TRBJ2-1, with 12 bases aligning to TRBD2. Germline CDR1 MGHRA, CDR2 YSYEKL. The CDR3 has 15 amino acids. The CDR3 reads CASSRGLAGSNEQFF. CDR3 bases: TGTGCCAGCAGCCGAGGACTAGCGGGGAGCAATGAGCAGTTCTTC.

This rearrangement joins TRBV20-1 to TRBJ2-1, with D perhaps given as TRBD1 or TRBD2 (5 bases each). CDR3 length: 17 amino acids. V lost 0 bases and J lost 0, with 15 bases in between. Germline-derived CDR1 and CDR2 are DFQATT and SNEGSKA (reference sequence). CDR3 nucleotide sequence: TGCAGTGCTAGAGAAGGGGACGGTTTGAGCTCCTACAATGAGCAGTTCTTC. This encodes CSAREGDGLSSYNEQFF.

This clonotype was recorded at least ten times. The V call is TRBV7-6, the J call TRBJ2-7; perhaps TRBD2 as D (6 bases). The V end was cut by 5 bases, the J end by 0 bases, with 11 bases between. Germline-derived CDR1 and CDR2 are SGHVS and FNYEAQ. This CDR3 has 14 residues. The CDR3 sequence: CASSKPGSSYEQYF. In nucleotides, the CDR3 is TGTGCCAGCAGCAAGCCCGGGAGCTCCTACGAGCAGTACTTC. Using reference TRBV7-6 and TRBJ2-7 for the parts outside the CDR3, the full variable domain is GAGVSQSPRYKVTKRGQDVALRCDPISGHVSLYWYRQALGQGPEFLTYFNYEAQQDKSGLPNDRFSAERPEGSISTLTIQRTEQRDSAMYRCASSKPGSSYEQYFGPGTRLTVT.

The chain has TRBV6-1 and TRBJ2-7; 8 bases match TRBD2. In germline, CDR1 is MNHNS, CDR2 SASEGT. The CDR3 sequence is 16 residues long. With 1 base clipped from V and 3 bases from J, the junction kept 8 bases outside the gene matches. DNA for the CDR3: TGTGCCAGCAGTGAAGGCCCGGGGGGGATAGGCTACGAGCAGTACGTC. This encodes CASSEGPGGIGYEQYV.

This rearrangement joins TRBV5-6 to TRBJ1-2; D unclear. Germline lookup yields CDR1 SGHDT and CDR2 YYEEEE. The CDR3 has 14 residues. The V end lost 0 bases, the J end lost 0 bases, and 6 bases lay between the germline ends. Here the CDR3 reads CASSLVESNYGYTF. CDR3 nucleotides: TGTGCCAGCAGCTTGGTGGAGTCTAACTATGGCTACACCTTC. The whole variable domain, remainder taken from reference TRBV5-6 and TRBJ1-2, is DAGVTQSPTHLIKTRGQQVTLRCSPKSGHDTVSWYQQALGQGPQFIFQYYEEEERQRGNFPDRFSGHQFPNYSSELNVNALLLGDSALYLCASSLVESNYGYTFGSGTRLTVV.

This clonotype showed up just a few times. CDR3 nucleotide sequence: TGTGCCAGTAGCACCCTACGGGGGGGGAACACTGAAGCTTTCTTT. Translating gives CASSTLRGGNTEAFF. The rearrangement uses TRBV19 and TRBJ1-1, with D tentatively TRBD1 (5 bases). This CDR3 is 15 amino acids long. V shed 6 bases and J shed 1 base, with 15 bases lying between them. Germline CDR1 and CDR2: LNHDA and SQIVND (reference sequence).

This clonotype was counted a few times. V gene TRBV12-3 or TRBV12-4 combines with J gene TRBJ2-5, with TRBD2 matching 9 bases. The CDR3 contains 17 residues. The ends lost 4 bases at V and 0 bases at J; junction bases unmatched: 9. The CDR3 DNA is TGTGCCAGCAGTTCCACCCGACTAGCGGATAACCAAGAGACCCAGTACTTC. Translation gives CASSSTRLADNQETQYF.

This clonotype has a count of ten or more. This chain joins TRBV7-6 and TRBJ2-3, with D perhaps being TRBD1 or TRBD2 (5 bases each). V was cut by 3 bases and J by 5 bases, with 24 bases left in between. CDR3 length: 18 residues. Germline CDR1 and CDR2: SGHVS and FNYEAQ. DNA of the CDR3: TGTGCCAGCAGCTTCCCCCCGACAGAAGCGGTTATAGGAGATACGCAGTATTTT. Translating gives CASSFPPTEAVIGDTQYF.

The rearrangement joins TRBV2 to TRBJ2-1, with 8 bases that match TRBD2. Trimming took 3 bases from V and 8 from J; bases not matched to a gene: 6. Germline V gives CDR1 SNHLY, CDR2 FYNNEI. This CDR3 is 14 amino acids long. The CDR3 DNA reads TGTGCCAGCAGTGATGGTAGCGGGGTAGATGAGCAGTTCTTC. The encoded protein is CASSDGSGVDEQFF.

The genes are TRBV10-3 and TRBJ2-7; 9 nucleotides align to TRBD1. The V gene end was trimmed by 0 bases and the J gene end by 4 bases; junction bases not matched to a gene: 1. The CDR3 length is 14 residues. Germline loops: CDR1 ENHRY, CDR2 SYGVKD. CDR3 amino acids: CAISESDRGYEQYF. The CDR3 DNA sequence: TGTGCCATCAGTGAGTCCGACAGGGGGTACGAGCAGTACTTC.

This clonotype was found a few times. The chain is built from TRBV7-4 and TRBJ1-1; TRBD1 might be the D (6 bases). From germline, CDR1 is SGHVT and CDR2 SQSDAQ. The CDR3 runs 14 residues. The V and J ends lost 4 bases and 3 bases respectively, with 12 bases between them. CDR3 in amino acids: CASSSRRGDTEAFF. The CDR3 coding sequence is TGTGCCAGCAGCTCCCGCAGGGGAGACACTGAAGCTTTCTTT.

CDR3 coding DNA: TGTGCCAGCAGCCAAGTTACTGTGAAGGACCGGCAAGAGACCCAGTACTTC. This gives the protein CASSQVTVKDRQETQYF. The chain recombines TRBV14 with TRBJ2-5; D unclear. CDR3 length: 17 residues. The germline CDR1 and CDR2 sequences are SGHDN and FVKESK. V lost 1 base and J lost 2, with 17 bases in between.

CDR3 sequence reads: CASSSQGGYTF. The CDR3 DNA reads as TGTGCCAGCAGCTCTCAGGGGGGCTACACCTTC. V gene TRBV7-9 combines with J gene TRBJ1-2; D is possibly TRBD1 (6 bases). CDR1 is SEHNR, CDR2 FQNEAQ, per germline (reference sequence). V lost 4 bases and J lost 8, with 8 bases in between. The CDR3 is 11 residues long.

The rearrangement uses TRBV28 and TRBJ1-2; D ambiguous. Germline V gene data show CDR1 as MDHEN and CDR2 as SYDVKM. The CDR3 extends over 15 amino acids. Trimming removed 4 bases from V and 1 base from J, with 13 bases in between. CDR3 protein: CASSSAGKLNYGYTF. In DNA form, the CDR3 reads TGTGCCAGCAGTTCCGCGGGAAAACTTAACTATGGCTACACCTTC.

The J gene is TRBJ1-6, the V gene TRBV27; D remains ambiguous. Trimming cost V 4 bases and J 9 bases, with 10 bases left between them. The CDR3 has 13 residues. The germline gives CDR1 MNHEY, CDR2 SMNVEV (reference sequence). The CDR3 DNA is TGTGCCAGCAGTTACTCCTCCGCTTCACCCCTCCACTTT. Translated: CASSYSSASPLHF.

This clonotype was seen a few times. This chain joins TRBV2 and TRBJ1-6; 9 bases map to TRBD1. The CDR3 covers 17 residues. In germline, CDR1 is SNHLY, CDR2 FYNNEI. Trimming removed 4 bases from V and 1 base from J; junction bases left unmatched: 5. CDR3 nucleotides: TGTGCCAGCAGTGTTTGGACAGGGGTATCCTATAATTCACCCCTCCACTTT. Protein: CASSVWTGVSYNSPLHF.

This clonotype was seen at least ten times. The rearrangement links TRBV28 to TRBJ1-1; D might be TRBD1 (5 bases). The CDR3 has 13 residues. Trimming removed 6 bases at V and 4 bases at J, with 12 bases between. Looked up from germline, CDR1 is MDHEN and CDR2 is SYDVKM. The CDR3 DNA reads TGTGCCAGCAGCTTTCGGGGCGTCACTGAAGCTTTCTTT. As protein: CASSFRGVTEAFF. Combining the CDR3 with reference TRBV28 and TRBJ1-1 gives the whole variable domain DVKVTQSSRYLVKRTGEKVFLECVQDMDHENMFWYRQDPGLGLRLIYFSYDVKMKEKGDIPEGYSVSREKKERFSLILESASTNQTSMYLCASSFRGVTEAFFGQGTRLTVV.

This clonotype was counted many times. V usage is TRBV7-2 and J usage is TRBJ2-7; D possibly corresponds to TRBD2 (6 bases). Deletions cut 0 bases from V and 4 bases from J, with 13 bases between. Per the germline V gene, CDR1 is SGHTA and CDR2 is FQGNSA. The CDR3 totals 15 residues. The CDR3 sequence is CASSLAGGVGYEQYV. Here the CDR3 DNA reads TGTGCCAGCAGCTTAGCAGGCGGGGTGGGGTACGAGCAGTACGTC.